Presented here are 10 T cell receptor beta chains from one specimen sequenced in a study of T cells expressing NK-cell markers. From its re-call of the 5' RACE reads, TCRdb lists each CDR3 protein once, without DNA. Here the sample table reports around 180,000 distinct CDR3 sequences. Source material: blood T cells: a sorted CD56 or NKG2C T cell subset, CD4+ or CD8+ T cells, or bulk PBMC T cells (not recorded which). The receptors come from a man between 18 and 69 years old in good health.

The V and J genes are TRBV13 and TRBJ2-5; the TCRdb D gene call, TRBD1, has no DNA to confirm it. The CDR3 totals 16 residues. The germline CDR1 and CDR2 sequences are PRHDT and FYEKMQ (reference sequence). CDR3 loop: CASSPKRGPYQETQYF.

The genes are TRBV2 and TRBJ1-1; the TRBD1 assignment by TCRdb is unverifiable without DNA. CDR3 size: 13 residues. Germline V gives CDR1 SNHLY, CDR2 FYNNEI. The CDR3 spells CASETGGGTEAFF.

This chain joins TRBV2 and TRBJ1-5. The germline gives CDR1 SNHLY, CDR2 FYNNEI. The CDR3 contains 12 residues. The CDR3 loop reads CASSALNQPQHF.

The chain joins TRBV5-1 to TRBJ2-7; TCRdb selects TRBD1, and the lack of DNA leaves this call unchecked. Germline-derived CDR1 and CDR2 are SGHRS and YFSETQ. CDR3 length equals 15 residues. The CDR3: CASSLGQGEIYEQYF.

The CDR3 sequence: CASSAGLAGGRGDTQYF. This sequence joins TRBV7-8 and TRBJ2-3; no DNA is available, so the TRBD2 call from TCRdb remains unchecked. The CDR3 extends over 17 amino acids. CDR1 is SGHVS, CDR2 FQNEAQ, per germline.

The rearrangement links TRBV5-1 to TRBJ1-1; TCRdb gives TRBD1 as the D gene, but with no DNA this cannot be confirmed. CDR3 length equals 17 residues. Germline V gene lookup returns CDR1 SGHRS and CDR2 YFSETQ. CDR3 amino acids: CASSPNRGLSLNTEAFF.

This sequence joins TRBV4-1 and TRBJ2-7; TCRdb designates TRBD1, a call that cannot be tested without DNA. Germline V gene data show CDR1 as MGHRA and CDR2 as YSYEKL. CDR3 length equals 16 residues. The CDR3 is CASSQGRDPVNYEQYF.

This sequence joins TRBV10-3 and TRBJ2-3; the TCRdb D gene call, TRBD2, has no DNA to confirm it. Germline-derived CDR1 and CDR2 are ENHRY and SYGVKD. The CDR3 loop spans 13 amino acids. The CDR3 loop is CAIRREGADTQYF.

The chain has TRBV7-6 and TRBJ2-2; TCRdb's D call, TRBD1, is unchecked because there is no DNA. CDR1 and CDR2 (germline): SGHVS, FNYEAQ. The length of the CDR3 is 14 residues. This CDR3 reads CASSLAGADGELFF.

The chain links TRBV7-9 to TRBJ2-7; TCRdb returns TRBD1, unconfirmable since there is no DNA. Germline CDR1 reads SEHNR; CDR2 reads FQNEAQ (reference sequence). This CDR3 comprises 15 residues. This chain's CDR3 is CASSLSVGGRYEQYF.